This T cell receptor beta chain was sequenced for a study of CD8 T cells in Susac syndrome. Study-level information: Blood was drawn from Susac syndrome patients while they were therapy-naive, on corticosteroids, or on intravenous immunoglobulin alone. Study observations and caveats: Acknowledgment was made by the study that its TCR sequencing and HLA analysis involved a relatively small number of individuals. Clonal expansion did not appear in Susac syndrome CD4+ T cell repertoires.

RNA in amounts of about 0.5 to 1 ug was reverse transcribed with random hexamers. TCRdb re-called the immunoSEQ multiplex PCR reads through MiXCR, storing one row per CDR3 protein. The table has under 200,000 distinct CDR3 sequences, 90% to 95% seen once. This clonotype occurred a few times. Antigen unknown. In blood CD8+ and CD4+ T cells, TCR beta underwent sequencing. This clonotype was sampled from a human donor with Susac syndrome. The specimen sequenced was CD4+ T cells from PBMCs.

For the CDR3, the DNA is TGTGCCAGCAGCTTGCCTAGCGGCTACGAGCAGTACTTC. It codes for CASSLPSGYEQYF. V gene TRBV5-6 combines with J gene TRBJ2-7; the match to TRBD2 covers 7 bases. In germline, CDR1 is SGHDT, CDR2 YYEEEE. The V gene end was trimmed by 1 base and the J gene end by 3 bases; junction bases not matched to a gene: 1. This CDR3 region has 13 residues. Together with reference TRBV5-6 and TRBJ2-7, the CDR3 gives the full variable domain: DAGVTQSPTHLIKTRGQQVTLRCSPKSGHDTVSWYQQALGQGPQFIFQYYEEEERQRGNFPDRFSGHQFPNYSSELNVNALLLGDSALYLCASSLPSGYEQYFGPGTRLTVT.